The clone carrying this TCR beta chain was seen at least ten times. No antigen is known for it. The data originate from a study of T cells after yellow fever vaccination. Study-level results: Reappearance after the booster was seen for most primary-vaccination clones, at 95% to 96% CD4 and around 88% CD8.

Using its own MiXCR run on the 5' RACE reads, TCRdb lists one record per CDR3 protein. The data show 120,000 to 150,000 distinct CDR3 sequences, 7.7% seen once. J was trimmed by 3 bases and V by 4 bases; bases with no gene match: 4. Germline values: CDR1 SGHRS, CDR2 YFSETQ. The length of the CDR3 is 14 residues. The clonotype originates from a man in his thirties or forties who received the YFV17D yellow fever vaccine. The specimen was CD4+ T cells sorted from PBMCs, collected 5 days after the yellow fever booster vaccination. This sequence joins TRBV5-1 and TRBJ2-7, with 10 bases lining up with TRBD1. The CDR3 DNA is TGCGCCAGCAGCCCGGGACAGGGGTTCTACGAGCAGTACTTC. Translated: CASSPGQGFYEQYF.